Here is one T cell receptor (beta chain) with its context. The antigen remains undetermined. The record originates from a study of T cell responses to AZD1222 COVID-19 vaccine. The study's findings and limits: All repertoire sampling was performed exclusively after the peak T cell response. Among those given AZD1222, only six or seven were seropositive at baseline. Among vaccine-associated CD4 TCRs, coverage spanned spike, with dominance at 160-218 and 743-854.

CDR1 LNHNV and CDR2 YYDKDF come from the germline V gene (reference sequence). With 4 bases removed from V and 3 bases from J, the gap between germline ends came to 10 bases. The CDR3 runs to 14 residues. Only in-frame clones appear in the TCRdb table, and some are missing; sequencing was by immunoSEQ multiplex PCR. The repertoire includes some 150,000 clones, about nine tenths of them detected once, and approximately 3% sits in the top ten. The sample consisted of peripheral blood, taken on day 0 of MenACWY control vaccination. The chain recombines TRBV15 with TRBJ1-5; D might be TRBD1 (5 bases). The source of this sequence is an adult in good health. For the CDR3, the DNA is TGTGCCACCAGCAAGCACAGGCTCAATCAGCCCCAGCATTTT. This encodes CATSKHRLNQPQHF.